One sample yielded the 32 T cell receptor beta chains listed below, sequenced in a study of T cell responses to AZD1222 COVID-19 vaccine (dated by TCRdb to the early 2020s). Libraries were prepared through the immunoSEQ multiplex PCR assay. TCRdb's version of the immuneACCESS table is confined to in-frame rearrangements and falls short of the full clone set. An unresolved V gene accounts for under half of the shortfall where checked; the remainder is of unknown origin. The sample includes 250,000 to 300,000 clones, with about 94% observed a single time. 0.5% to 0.7% of the sample is in the top ten clones. The time point label corresponds to: about 28 days (+/-7) after the second vaccine dose. Specimen: peripheral blood, collected 28 days after the second AZD1222 dose. Every receptor here comes from an adult who received the AZD1222 COVID-19 vaccine.

The rearrangement joins TRBV4-1 to TRBJ1-2; D gene uncertain. The CDR3 totals 15 residues. Trimming took off 0 bases at V and 0 bases at J, with 8 bases between the two ends. Germline CDR1 is MGHRA and CDR2 is YSYEKL. The CDR3: CASSQEPGSNYGYTF. The CDR3 DNA reads as TGCGCCAGCAGCCAAGAACCGGGATCTAACTATGGCTACACCTTC.

The chain combines TRBV6-5 with TRBJ2-7; 8 bases line up with TRBD2. The germline V gene has CDR1 MNHEY and CDR2 SVGAGI. The CDR3 totals 13 residues. Losses at the gene ends were 11 bases for V and 2 bases for J; bases not matched to a gene: 8. The CDR3 DNA reads as TGTGCCTCCCGGCGGGAGGCGCCCTACGAGCAGTACTTC. Its translation is CASRREAPYEQYF.

The chain carries TRBV6-2 or TRBV6-3 and TRBJ1-4; D ambiguous. Trimming shortened V by 0 bases and J by 1 base, and 6 bases separated the two germline ends. The CDR3 has 15 residues. Germline V gene data show CDR1 as MNHEY and CDR2 as SVGEGT. The CDR3 loop is CASSYSGETNEKLFF. As DNA, the CDR3 is TGTGCCAGCAGTTACTCCGGGGAAACTAATGAAAAACTGTTTTTT.

The rearrangement links TRBV5-1 to TRBJ2-7; D uncertain. The CDR3 length is 11 residues. In germline, CDR1 is SGHRS, CDR2 YFSETQ. V lost 2 bases and J 7 bases, leaving 7 bases between the germline ends. The chain's CDR3 is CASSFLGEQYF. In DNA, the CDR3 is TGCGCCAGCAGCTTTCTTGGTGAGCAGTACTTC. The full variable domain, with the rest looked up from reference TRBV5-1 and TRBJ2-7, is KAGVTQTPRYLIKTRGQQVTLSCSPISGHRSVSWYQQTPGQGLQFLFEYFSETQRNKGNFPGRFSGRQFSNSRSEMNVSTLELGDSALYLCASSFLGEQYFGPGTRLTVT.

The chain couples TRBV9 to TRBJ2-3; 7 positions agree with TRBD1. CDR3 length equals 15 residues. The germline gives CDR1 SGDLS, CDR2 YYNGEE. V lost 5 bases to trimming and J lost 2 bases; unmatched junction nucleotides: 8. CDR3 loop: CASSYRTGNTDTQYF. The CDR3 DNA follows: TGTGCCAGCAGTTATCGGACAGGCAACACAGATACGCAGTATTTT. Based on the CDR3 plus reference TRBV9 and TRBJ2-3, the full variable domain is DSGVTQTPKHLITATGQRVTLRCSPRSGDLSVYWYQQSLDQGLQFLIQYYNGEERAKGNILERFSAQQFPDLHSELNLSSLELGDSALYFCASSYRTGNTDTQYFGPGTRLTVL.

The chain combines TRBV7-9 with TRBJ2-7, with TRBD2 identical over 7 bases. Germline V gives CDR1 SEHNR, CDR2 FQNEAQ (reference sequence). The V segment lost 3 bases and the J segment 5 bases; nucleotides outside the gene matches: 13. The CDR3 is 16 amino acids. DNA for the CDR3: TGTGCCAGCAGCTTCCTGGGAGGGAGGGCCTTTAACGAGCAGTACTTC. Translating it yields CASSFLGGRAFNEQYF.

The chain is built from TRBV6-5 and TRBJ1-6; TRBD1 matches at 7 bases. Trimming removed 7 bases from V and 6 bases from J; junction bases left unmatched: 9. Germline CDR1 and CDR2: MNHEY and SVGAGI. This CDR3 comprises 15 residues. The DNA for the CDR3 is TGTGCCAGCACCTTACAGGGGCGGACTAATTCACCCCTCCACTTT. This codes for CASTLQGRTNSPLHF.

This clone has a single count. This sequence joins TRBV5-8 and TRBJ1-2; 9 positions agree with TRBD1. CDR3 length: 15 residues. The V gene's germline CDR1 is SGHTS and CDR2 YDEGEE. Unmatched junction bases numbered 7, after V lost 3 bases and J lost 4 bases. The CDR3, as DNA: TGTGCCAGCAGCTCCTCCGGGACAGGGCCCTATGGCTACACCTTC. Amino acids: CASSSSGTGPYGYTF.

The rearrangement uses TRBV7-9 and TRBJ2-1; 10 bases fit TRBD2. Germline values: CDR1 SEHNR, CDR2 FQNEAQ (reference sequence). This CDR3 comprises 17 residues. With V trimmed by 11 bases and J by 5 bases, 18 bases remained unmatched. The CDR3 is CAAELSGRGGSDNEQFF. The DNA of the CDR3 is TGTGCCGCGGAATTGAGCGGGAGGGGGGGTTCGGACAATGAGCAGTTCTTC.

This clone is a singleton in its sample. The chain is built from TRBV2 and TRBJ1-2; D might be TRBD1 (6 bases). Germline assignment: CDR1 SNHLY and CDR2 FYNNEI. The CDR3 runs to 16 residues. V gave up 1 base and J gave up 4 bases, with 16 bases separating them. CDR3 sequence: CASSEEVGTLSYGYTF. The CDR3 region has the DNA TGTGCCAGCAGTGAAGAGGTCGGGACACTTTCCTATGGCTACACCTTC.

This chain links TRBV5-8 with TRBJ2-5; possible D gene TRBD1, 5 bases. There are 15 residues in the CDR3. V was clipped by 4 bases and J by 4 bases, with 17 bases between them. CDR1 is SGHTS, CDR2 YDEGEE, per germline. The CDR3 spells CASSQIGVIGETQYF. CDR3 DNA: TGTGCCAGCAGCCAGATAGGGGTCATCGGAGAGACCCAGTACTTC.

The V gene is TRBV12-3 or TRBV12-4, the J gene TRBJ2-7; D assignment may be TRBD1 or TRBD2 (6 bases each). Trimming took off 6 bases at V and 5 bases at J, with 14 bases between the two ends. The CDR3 covers 13 residues. CDR3 residues: CASRRGAIDEQYF. For the CDR3, the DNA is TGTGCCAGCAGAAGGGGGGCCATCGACGAGCAGTACTTC.

The genes are TRBV2 and TRBJ1-6, with TRBD1 identical over 7 bases. The germline gives CDR1 SNHLY, CDR2 FYNNEI. V trimming: 3 bases; J trimming: 6 bases; junction bases outside the gene matches: 5. This CDR3 contains 15 residues. CDR3 loop: CASSERQGLNSPLHF. For the CDR3, the DNA is TGTGCCAGCAGTGAGAGACAGGGCCTTAATTCACCCCTCCACTTT.

The chain uses TRBV6-5 and TRBJ2-7; D is unresolved. Trimming removed 6 bases at V and 0 bases at J, with 15 bases between. Per the germline V gene, CDR1 is MNHEY and CDR2 is SVGAGI. The CDR3 runs to 15 residues. CDR3 loop: CASSDPQRSSYEQYF. CDR3 bases: TGTGCCAGCAGCGACCCCCAGAGGAGCTCCTACGAGCAGTACTTC.

V and J are TRBV28 and TRBJ1-2, with a weak D call TRBD1 (5 bases). V was trimmed by 4 bases and J by 7 bases, leaving 19 bases between them. Germline CDR1 reads MDHEN; CDR2 reads SYDVKM. This CDR3 contains 15 residues. CDR3 region: CASSSSWAGRTGYTF. The CDR3 nucleotides are TGTGCCAGCAGTTCGTCGTGGGCAGGGAGGACTGGCTACACCTTC.

The rearrangement links TRBV3-1 (or the pseudogene TRBV3-2) to TRBJ2-7; a weak D match, TRBD1 (6 bases). Germline V gives CDR1 LGHDT, CDR2 YNNKEL (reference sequence). V was trimmed by 4 bases and J by 1 base, leaving 8 bases between them. The CDR3 covers 13 residues. As DNA, the CDR3 is TGTGCCAGCAGCCGGGACATTTCCTACGAGCAGTACTTC. Protein sequence: CASSRDISYEQYF.

The V call is TRBV7-9, the J call TRBJ2-6; 7 positions match TRBD1. J gave up 0 bases and V 5 bases, and 7 bases lay outside the gene matches. This CDR3 spans 17 amino acids. CDR1 and CDR2 from the germline V gene are SEHNR and FQNEAQ (reference sequence). DNA of the CDR3: TGTGCCAGCAGCAAGGGACAGACCATCTCTGGGGCCAACGTCCTGACTTTC. Translation: CASSKGQTISGANVLTF.

This chain uses TRBV5-8 with TRBJ2-1, with D unclear. Trimming removed 4 bases from V and 0 bases from J, with 11 bases in between. This CDR3 spans 15 amino acids. CDR1 and CDR2 (germline): SGHTS, YDEGEE. This CDR3 is CASSPHGNSYNEQFF. The DNA for the CDR3 is TGTGCCAGCAGCCCCCATGGGAACTCCTACAATGAGCAGTTCTTC.

The genes are TRBV28 and TRBJ2-7; 14 bases align to TRBD2. The length of the CDR3 is 13 residues. Germline V gives CDR1 MDHEN, CDR2 SYDVKM. Trimming removed 11 bases from V and 6 bases from J; junction bases left unmatched: 6. CDR3 sequence: CASWGLAGVEQYF. CDR3 nucleotide sequence: TGTGCCTCCTGGGGACTAGCGGGAGTCGAGCAGTACTTC.

The rearrangement joins TRBV9 to TRBJ2-3; 9 bases map to TRBD2. The CDR3 is 18 residues long. V gave up 0 bases and J gave up 0 bases; unmatched junction bases: 8. Germline V gives CDR1 SGDLS, CDR2 YYNGEE. For the CDR3, the DNA is TGTGCCAGCAGCGTAGATAGCGGGAGAATATCTAGCACAGATACGCAGTATTTT. Amino acids: CASSVDSGRISSTDTQYF.

The chain uses TRBV28 and TRBJ1-2; no clear D. Trimming removed 5 bases at V and 8 bases at J, with 6 bases between. Germline V gene data show CDR1 as MDHEN and CDR2 as SYDVKM. The CDR3 spans 10 residues. CDR3 amino acids: CASSQGGYTF. The CDR3 bases are TGTGCCAGCAGTCAAGGGGGCTACACCTTC.

The rearrangement uses TRBV5-1 and TRBJ2-7; 7 bases are a match to TRBD1. The J segment lost 3 bases and the V segment lost 3 bases, leaving 3 bases of the junction unmatched. The CDR3 totals 13 residues. The germline V gene encodes CDR1 SGHRS and CDR2 YFSETQ. In nucleotides, the CDR3 is TGCGCCAGCAGCTCGGGACAGTTCTACGAGCAGTACTTC. Protein: CASSSGQFYEQYF.

This sequence joins TRBV7-3 and TRBJ2-1, with 8 bases aligning to TRBD1. CDR1 and CDR2 from the germline V gene are SGHTA and FQGTGA. Trimming at V came to 5 bases and at J to 8 bases, leaving 8 bases not matched to a gene. There are 14 residues in the CDR3. CDR3 residues: CASSAWDRRDEQFF. CDR3 DNA: TGTGCCAGCAGCGCCTGGGACAGGCGAGATGAGCAGTTCTTC.

This clone has only one observation. The chain recombines TRBV5-1 with TRBJ1-6; D might be TRBD1 (6 bases). CDR3 size: 15 residues. The V end lost 0 bases, the J end lost 13 bases, and 17 bases lay between the germline ends. CDR1 and CDR2 from the germline V gene are SGHRS and YFSETQ. Written as DNA, the CDR3 is TGCGCCAGCAGCTTGGCACAGGGAGCCCTTTGGCCCCTCCACTTT. Protein: CASSLAQGALWPLHF.

This sequence joins TRBV5-4 and TRBJ2-5, with TRBD1 identical over 7 bases. The CDR3 extends over 14 amino acids. CDR1 and CDR2 from the germline V gene are SGHNT and YYREEE (reference sequence). Trimming cost V 0 bases and J 1 base; bases outside gene matches: 0. For the CDR3, the DNA is TGTGCCAGCAGCTTGGACAGGGGCCAAGAGACCCAGTACTTC. Protein product: CASSLDRGQETQYF.

The V gene is TRBV15, the J gene TRBJ2-7; 7 bases are a match to TRBD2. The V segment lost 1 base and the J segment 3 bases; nucleotides outside the gene matches: 3. The CDR3 sequence is 14 residues long. The germline CDR1 and CDR2 sequences are LNHNV and YYDKDF (reference sequence). In DNA form, the CDR3 reads TGTGCCACCAGCAGAGGCGGGAGCCGCTACGAGCAGTACTTC. It encodes CATSRGGSRYEQYF.

The chain employs TRBV3-1 (or the pseudogene TRBV3-2) and TRBJ2-5, with D perhaps matching TRBD2 (5 bases). CDR3 length: 14 amino acids. The V end lost 7 bases, the J end lost 4 bases, and 16 bases lay between the germline ends. Germline assignment: CDR1 LGHDT and CDR2 YNNKEL (reference sequence). The DNA of the CDR3 is TGTGCCAGCACCCTAACCCCGGGGAGAGAGACCCAGTACTTC. The encoded protein is CASTLTPGRETQYF.

The rearrangement links TRBV28 to TRBJ1-2; D is perhaps TRBD1 (6 bases). V lost 6 bases, J lost 8 bases, and 13 bases lay in between. Germline lookup yields CDR1 MDHEN and CDR2 SYDVKM. The CDR3 contains 12 residues. This CDR3 reads CASSGTSWGYTF. The CDR3 nucleotides are TGTGCCAGCAGCGGGACATCATGGGGCTACACCTTC.

V is TRBV4-1 and J is TRBJ2-7; 8 bases map to TRBD1. J gave up 5 bases and V 1 base, and 4 bases lay outside the gene matches. The CDR3 consists of 14 residues. Germline loops: CDR1 MGHRA, CDR2 YSYEKL. Written as DNA, the CDR3 is TGCGCCAGCAGCCAAGGGACAGGGAACCACGAGCAGTACTTC. Protein sequence: CASSQGTGNHEQYF.

The chain has TRBV4-1 and TRBJ2-1; 10 bases fit TRBD2. The CDR3 is 16 residues long. Trimming at V came to 3 bases and at J to 4 bases, leaving 6 bases not matched to a gene. CDR1 is MGHRA and CDR2 is YSYEKL in the germline V gene. CDR3 bases: TGCGCCAGCAGCCAGACCGGGACTAGCGAGTACAATGAGCAGTTCTTC. Encoded protein: CASSQTGTSEYNEQFF.

The chain recombines TRBV5-1 with TRBJ2-7; 8 bases are a match to TRBD1. V was clipped by 0 bases and J by 1 base; unmatched bases: 3. The CDR3 has 15 amino acids. CDR1 is SGHRS, CDR2 YFSETQ, per germline. The CDR3 nucleotides read TGCGCCAGCAGCTTGGGGCAGGGGGCATCCTACGAGCAGTACTTC. This encodes CASSLGQGASYEQYF. The full variable domain, rest sourced from reference TRBV5-1 and TRBJ2-7, is KAGVTQTPRYLIKTRGQQVTLSCSPISGHRSVSWYQQTPGQGLQFLFEYFSETQRNKGNFPGRFSGRQFSNSRSEMNVSTLELGDSALYLCASSLGQGASYEQYFGPGTRLTVT.

The chain has TRBV28 and TRBJ1-1; TRBD1 aligns across 8 bases. The germline CDR1 and CDR2 sequences are MDHEN and SYDVKM. The V gene end was trimmed by 1 base and the J gene end by 11 bases; junction bases not matched to a gene: 9. The CDR3 spans 14 residues. The CDR3 spells CASSLSGGVVGAFF. The CDR3 DNA reads TGTGCCAGCAGTTTATCAGGGGGCGTGGTTGGGGCTTTCTTT.